The text below deals with one T cell receptor (beta chain). The junction had 9 bases not matched to a gene; V was cut back by 2 bases and J by 5 bases. The CDR3 loop spans 16 amino acids. The germline gives CDR1 SGHVS, CDR2 FNYEAQ. How the authors handled the data: Researchers report that nucleated cell counts were estimated from reference gene primer amplification. The data were produced by immunoSEQ multiplex PCR, yet TCRdb's version contains in-frame clones alone and is incomplete. V, J and clone size reflect that table, while D and trimming were determined from the DNA. The sample holds under 300,000 clones, around 83% seen once. The sample belongs to a study of blood T cell repertoires in COVID-19.

Material for sequencing was peripheral blood. The genes are TRBV7-6 and TRBJ2-5; 9 positions agree with TRBD2. The sequence derives from a woman aged 18-29 years with acute or convalescent COVID-19. CDR3 sequence: CASSLWSAGGMETQYF. CDR3 sequence (DNA): TGTGCCAGCAGCTTATGGTCTGCGGGAGGGATGGAGACCCAGTACTTC.